One sample yielded the 8 T cell receptor beta chains listed below, sequenced in a study of cytomegalovirus exposure and HLA in healthy donors. The PCR employed 60 Vbeta primers together with 13 Jbeta primers. TCRdb keeps only in-frame clones here, not all; method: immunoSEQ multiplex PCR. The data show under 120,000 clones, with 65% to 80% seen just once and 3% to 4% held by the top ten. The sequenced sample was PBMCs. These receptors were obtained from a woman in her thirties or forties in good health and CMV-seronegative.

The V gene is TRBV15, the J gene TRBJ1-5; the D is unclear. The V end lost 4 bases, the J end lost 3 bases, and 16 bases lay between the germline ends. CDR1 is LNHNV, CDR2 YYDKDF, per germline (reference sequence). The CDR3 sequence is 16 residues long. The DNA for the CDR3 is TGTGCCACCAGCACCTTCAACGGGGTAACCAATCAGCCCCAGCATTTT. Its protein product is CATSTFNGVTNQPQHF.

The chain recombines TRBV5-1 with TRBJ2-7; TRBD1 agrees at 8 bases. The trim removed 5 bases at V and 6 bases at J, leaving 7 bases unmatched. Per germline, CDR1 SGHRS and CDR2 YFSETQ. The CDR3 is 13 residues long. CDR3 amino acids: CASRGGQVSEQYF. In DNA, the CDR3 is TGCGCCAGCAGGGGGGGACAGGTCTCCGAGCAGTACTTC.

The chain is built from TRBV29-1 and TRBJ1-2; 8 bases are shared with TRBD1. There are 13 residues in the CDR3. Germline V gives CDR1 SQVTM, CDR2 ANQGSEA. With V trimmed by 5 bases and J by 5 bases, 7 bases remained unmatched. The CDR3 loop reads CSVSPGTGYGYTF. The CDR3 DNA reads TGCAGCGTTAGTCCCGGGACAGGATATGGCTACACCTTC.

The gene calls are TRBV19 and TRBJ2-3; D might be TRBD2 (5 bases). Trimming shortened V by 3 bases and J by 0 bases, and 10 bases separated the two germline ends. This CDR3 has 15 residues. Germline-derived CDR1 and CDR2 are LNHDA and SQIVND (reference sequence). The CDR3 coding sequence is TGTGCCAGTAGTATTTGGGAGACTAGCACAGATACGCAGTATTTT. Translating gives CASSIWETSTDTQYF.

The chain has TRBV7-6 and TRBJ2-3, with 10 bases identical to TRBD2. CDR1 and CDR2 from the germline V gene are SGHVS and FNYEAQ. V was clipped by 1 base and J by 2 bases; unmatched bases: 9. CDR3 length: 18 residues. The CDR3: CASSLGSASGGNTDTQYF. The CDR3 DNA sequence: TGTGCCAGCAGCTTAGGGTCGGCTAGCGGGGGAAACACAGATACGCAGTATTTT. Supplemented by reference TRBV7-6 and TRBJ2-3, the full variable domain reads GAGVSQSPRYKVTKRGQDVALRCDPISGHVSLYWYRQALGQGPEFLTYFNYEAQQDKSGLPNDRFSAERPEGSISTLTIQRTEQRDSAMYRCASSLGSASGGNTDTQYFGPGTRLTVL.

The genes are TRBV5-1 and TRBJ1-1; the match to TRBD1 covers 7 bases. V shed 0 bases, J shed 8 bases, and the junction held 4 bases outside the gene matches. This CDR3 region has 13 residues. The germline V gene has CDR1 SGHRS and CDR2 YFSETQ. The CDR3 nucleotides are TGCGCCAGCAGCTTGGCCGGGGGACAGGAAGCTTTCTTT. Its protein is CASSLAGGQEAFF.

This chain links TRBV30 with TRBJ2-1; no definite D call. This CDR3 has 15 amino acids. Germline CDR1 and CDR2: GTSNPN and SVGIG (reference sequence). The ends were cut back, 2 bases at V and 0 bases at J, with 11 bases in the middle. This CDR3 reads CAWSPIASSYNEQFF. The CDR3, as DNA: TGTGCCTGGAGTCCCATAGCCTCCTCCTACAATGAGCAGTTCTTC.

The V call is TRBV5-4, the J call TRBJ2-3; D ambiguous. V was clipped by 3 bases and J by 2 bases, with 10 bases between them. The CDR3 totals 14 residues. Looked up from germline, CDR1 is SGHNT and CDR2 is YYREEE (reference sequence). This chain's CDR3 is CASSSKTVTDTQYF. In nucleotides, the CDR3 is TGTGCCAGCAGCTCAAAGACTGTCACAGATACGCAGTATTTT.